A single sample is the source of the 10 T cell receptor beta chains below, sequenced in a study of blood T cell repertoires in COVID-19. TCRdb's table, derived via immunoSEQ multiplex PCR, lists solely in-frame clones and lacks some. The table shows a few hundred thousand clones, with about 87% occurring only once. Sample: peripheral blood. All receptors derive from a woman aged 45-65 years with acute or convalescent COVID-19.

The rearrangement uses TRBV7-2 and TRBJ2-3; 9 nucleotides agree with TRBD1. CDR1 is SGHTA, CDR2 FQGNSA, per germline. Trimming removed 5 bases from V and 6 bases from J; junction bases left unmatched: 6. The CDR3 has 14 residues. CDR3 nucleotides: TGTGCCAGCAGCAGACAGGGGGTGAGGGATACGCAGTATTTT. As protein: CASSRQGVRDTQYF.

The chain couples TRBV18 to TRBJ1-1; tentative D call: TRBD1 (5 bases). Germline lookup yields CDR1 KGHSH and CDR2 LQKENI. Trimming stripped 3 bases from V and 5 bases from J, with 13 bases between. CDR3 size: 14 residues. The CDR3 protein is CASSPLSGITEAFF. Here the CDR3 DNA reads TGTGCCAGCTCACCTCTGTCAGGGATTACTGAAGCTTTCTTT.

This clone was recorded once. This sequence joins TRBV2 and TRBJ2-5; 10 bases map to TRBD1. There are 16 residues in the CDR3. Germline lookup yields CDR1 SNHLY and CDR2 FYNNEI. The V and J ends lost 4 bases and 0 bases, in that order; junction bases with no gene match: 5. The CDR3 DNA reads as TGTGCCAGCAGTGGGGACAGGGGTCTCCACCAAGAGACCCAGTACTTC. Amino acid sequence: CASSGDRGLHQETQYF.

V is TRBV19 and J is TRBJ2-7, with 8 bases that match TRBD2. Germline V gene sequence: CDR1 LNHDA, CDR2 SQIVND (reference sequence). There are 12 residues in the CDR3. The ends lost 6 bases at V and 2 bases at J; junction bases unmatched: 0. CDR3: CASSGGAYEQYF. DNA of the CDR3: TGTGCCAGTAGCGGGGGGGCCTACGAGCAGTACTTC.

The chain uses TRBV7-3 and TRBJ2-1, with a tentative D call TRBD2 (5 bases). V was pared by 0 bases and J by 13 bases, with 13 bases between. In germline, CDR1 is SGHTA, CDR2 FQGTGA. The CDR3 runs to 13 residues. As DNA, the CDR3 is TGTGCCAGCAGCTTAACGCCTGGAGGTGAACAGTTCTTC. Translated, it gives CASSLTPGGEQFF.

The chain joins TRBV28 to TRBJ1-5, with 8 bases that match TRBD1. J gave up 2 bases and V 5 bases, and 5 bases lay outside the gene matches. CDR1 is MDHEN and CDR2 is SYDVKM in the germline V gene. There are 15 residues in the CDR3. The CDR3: CASSTPGQGNQPQHF. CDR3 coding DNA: TGTGCCAGCAGTACGCCGGGACAGGGCAATCAGCCCCAGCATTTT. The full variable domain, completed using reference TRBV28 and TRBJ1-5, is DVKVTQSSRYLVKRTGEKVFLECVQDMDHENMFWYRQDPGLGLRLIYFSYDVKMKEKGDIPEGYSVSREKKERFSLILESASTNQTSMYLCASSTPGQGNQPQHFGDGTRLSIL.

CDR3: CASSSRGAGTDTQYF. As DNA, the CDR3 is TGTGCCAGCAGCTCACGGGGTGCGGGCACAGATACGCAGTATTTT. The genes are TRBV11-1 and TRBJ2-3; weak D call: TRBD2 (5 bases). V was cut by 4 bases and J by 1 base, with 12 bases left in between. Germline V lookup: CDR1 SGHAT, CDR2 FQDESV (reference sequence). The CDR3 is 15 amino acids. The entire variable domain, with the rest obtained from reference TRBV11-1 and TRBJ2-3, is as follows: EAEVAQSPRYKITEKSQAVAFWCDPISGHATLYWYRQILGQGPELLVQFQDESVVDDSQLPKDRFSAERLKGVDSTLKIQPAELGDSAMYLCASSSRGAGTDTQYFGPGTRLTVL.

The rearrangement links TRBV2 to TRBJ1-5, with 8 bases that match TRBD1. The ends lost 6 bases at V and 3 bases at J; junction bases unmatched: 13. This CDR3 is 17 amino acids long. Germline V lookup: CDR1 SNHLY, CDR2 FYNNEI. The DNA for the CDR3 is TGTGCCAGCAGGACCGACAGGGGAGGTAGTAACAATCAGCCCCAGCATTTT. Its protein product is CASRTDRGGSNNQPQHF.

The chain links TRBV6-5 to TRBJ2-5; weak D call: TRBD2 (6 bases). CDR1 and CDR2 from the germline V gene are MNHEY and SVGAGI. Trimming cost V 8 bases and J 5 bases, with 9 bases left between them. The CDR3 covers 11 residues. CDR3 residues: CASPREETQYF. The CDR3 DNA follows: TGTGCCAGCCCCCGGGAGGAGACCCAGTACTTC.

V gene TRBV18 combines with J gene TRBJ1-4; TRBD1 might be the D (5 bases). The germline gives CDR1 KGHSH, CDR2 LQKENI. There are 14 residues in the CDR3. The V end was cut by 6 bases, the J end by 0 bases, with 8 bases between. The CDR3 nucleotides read TGTGCCAGCTCGGGGGGATCAACTAATGAAAAACTGTTTTTT. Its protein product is CASSGGSTNEKLFF. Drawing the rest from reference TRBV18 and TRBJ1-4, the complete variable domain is NAGVMQNPRHLVRRRGQEARLRCSPMKGHSHVYWYRQLPEEGLKFMVYLQKENIIDESGMPKERFSAEFPKEGPSILRIQQVVRGDSAAYFCASSGGSTNEKLFFGSGTQLSVL.